This TCR beta chain was documented in a study of blood T cell repertoires in COVID-19 (dated by TCRdb to the early 2020s). Broadly, across the study: The collaborator samples originated in the United States, Italy and Spain and spanned the acute and convalescent phases of COVID-19. The prospective study material was composed of cDNA or gDNA derived from T cells, B-cell-depleted T cells, or PBMCs. Deeply sampled blood TCRbeta repertoires from subjects exposed to, actively infected with, or recovered from COVID-19 were included in the dataset. The repertoires were released in a freely available public database intended as a resource for research on the immune response to SARS-CoV-2. Samples were obtained from the ongoing ImmuneRACE study (first 160 participants) and from 950 to 1,500 subjects provided by 6 global collaborators. A de-identified subject ID, COVID-19 status, age in years and sex were almost always included in the sample metadata. Where available, HLA class I and class II types were obtained from metadata supplied by the sample provider rather than from assay-based typing.

This clone has only one observation. Its antigen remains undetermined. Base qualities were left out, and no much larger clone turns up one base away. Collaborating institutions collected whole blood in K2EDTA tubes following their own protocols. Collaborator samples were shipped for TCRbeta analysis as frozen whole blood, isolated PBMCs, or DNA extracted from either sample type. The paper as a whole reports these results and caveats: How much clinical and demographic metadata was included differed by source and by participant, and the metadata was provided uncurated.

The immunoSEQ Assay, a bias-controlled multiplex PCR, was used to amplify TCRbeta CDR3 regions from genomic DNA. The published analysis was carried out like this. The number of nucleated cells in each sample was estimated by amplification of reference gene primers within the assay. Sequence reads were collapsed and filtered to measure the absolute abundance of every unique TCRbeta CDR3 rearrangement. Productive Simpson clonality was computed per sample as the square root of Simpson's diversity index over productive rearrangements. Held by TCRdb, this immuneACCESS table contains in-frame sequences only and omits some clones. Under half of the omission traces to an unresolved V gene where checked; the cause of the rest is unknown. The V and J calls and clone size are taken from that table; D and trimming were inferred from the DNA. The sample includes 150,000 or so clones, with around nine tenths observed a single time. The top ten clonotypes cover over 4.5% of the sample.

V drops 4 bases and J drops 2 bases, leaving 23 bases in between. Per the germline V gene, SGHTA is the CDR1 and FQGNSA is the CDR2. From the cysteine up to the phenylalanine, the CDR3 has a length of 18 residues. The CDR3 DNA has 54 bases and is translated from base 1. The chain couples TRBV7-2 to TRBJ2-5; the D gene identity is not certain. The sequencing sample was made of peripheral blood. The source is a human donor in a cohort sampled during active COVID-19. The DNA is TGTGCCAGCAGCTCAAAGACTTCTCCCATAACCCCACAAGAGACCCAGTACTTC. Its coded protein is CASSSKTSPITPQETQYF.